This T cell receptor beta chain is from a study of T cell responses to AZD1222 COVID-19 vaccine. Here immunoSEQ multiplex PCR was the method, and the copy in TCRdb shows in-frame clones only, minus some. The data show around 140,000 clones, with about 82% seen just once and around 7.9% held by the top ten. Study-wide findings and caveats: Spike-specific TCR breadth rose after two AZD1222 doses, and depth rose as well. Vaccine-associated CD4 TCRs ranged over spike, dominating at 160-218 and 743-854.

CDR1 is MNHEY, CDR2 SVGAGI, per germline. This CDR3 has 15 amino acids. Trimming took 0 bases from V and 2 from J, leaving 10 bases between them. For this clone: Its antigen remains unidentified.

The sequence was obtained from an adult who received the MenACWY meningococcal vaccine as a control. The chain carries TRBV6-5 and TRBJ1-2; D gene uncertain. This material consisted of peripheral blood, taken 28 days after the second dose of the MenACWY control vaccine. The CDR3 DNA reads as TGTGCCAGCAGTTACTCGATAGGTATCAACTATGGCTACACCTTC. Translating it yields CASSYSIGINYGYTF.